The 16 T cell receptor beta chains reported below all come from one sample, sequenced in a study of cytomegalovirus exposure and HLA in healthy donors. Vbeta (60) and Jbeta (13) primers were used in the PCR. The table came from immunoSEQ multiplex PCR; TCRdb's copy has only in-frame clones and leaves some out. This sample has just over 150,000 clones, with around 84% found just once. Sequenced material: PBMCs. These receptor sequences come from a man between 18 and 29 years old in good health and CMV-seropositive.

About this clone: At one end, the junction sequence differs from germline, possibly due to a read error. This CDR3 reads CSALTGANGLTF. CDR3 DNA: TGCAGCGCTCTGACTGGGGCCAACGGCCTGACTTTC. The rearrangement links TRBV29-1 to TRBJ2-6, with D possibly being TRBD1 (5 bases). From germline, CDR1 is SQVTM and CDR2 ANQGSEA. The CDR3 extends over 12 amino acids.

The genes are TRBV27 and TRBJ2-7; weak D call: TRBD2 (5 bases). The length of the CDR3 is 13 residues. Per germline, CDR1 MNHEY and CDR2 SMNVEV (reference sequence). Trimming removed 5 bases from V and 3 bases from J, with 11 bases in between. The CDR3 DNA follows: TGTGCCAGCAGTCCTGACGGGGTCTACGAGCAGTACTTC. Its translation: CASSPDGVYEQYF.

The J gene is TRBJ1-1, the V gene TRBV6-5; TRBD1 is a possible D gene (6 bases). The CDR3 has 14 amino acids. From germline, CDR1 is MNHEY and CDR2 SVGAGI. Deletions cut 6 bases from V and 0 bases from J, with 11 bases between. This chain's CDR3 is CASRDSPMNTEAFF. The DNA of the CDR3 is TGTGCCAGCAGGGACAGCCCTATGAACACTGAAGCTTTCTTT.

This sequence joins TRBV4-3 and TRBJ1-2, with a weak D call TRBD1 (5 bases). V gave up 0 bases and J gave up 8 bases, with 16 bases separating them. Germline V gene data show CDR1 as LGHNA and CDR2 as YSLEER. CDR3 size: 15 residues. CDR3 nucleotide sequence: TGCGCCAGCAGCCAAGATAACGGGGGTGGGAGAGGCTACACCTTC. It specifies CASSQDNGGGRGYTF.

The chain couples TRBV4-2 to TRBJ2-3; D gene ambiguous. The CDR3 consists of 13 residues. Germline V CDR1 and CDR2: LGHNA, YNFKEQ. The V gene lost 0 bases and the J gene lost 4 bases, with 5 bases spanning the gap. Here the CDR3 DNA reads TGTGCCAGCAGCCAAGATGGCTCAGATACGCAGTATTTT. Translation gives CASSQDGSDTQYF.

A single count supports this clone. The gene calls are TRBV6-1 and TRBJ1-1; D possibly corresponds to TRBD1 (5 bases). The germline CDR1 and CDR2 sequences are MNHNS and SASEGT. V lost 9 bases and J lost 1, with 12 bases in between. This CDR3 spans 13 amino acids. CDR3 sequence (DNA): TGTGCCAGTACCCCTCAGGGGAACACTGAAGCTTTCTTT. It specifies CASTPQGNTEAFF.

The chain carries TRBV19 and TRBJ2-2; D may be TRBD1 (6 bases). The V end was cut by 10 bases, the J end by 6 bases, with 21 bases between. Germline V lookup: CDR1 LNHDA, CDR2 SQIVND (reference sequence). The CDR3 sequence is 15 residues long. CDR3 region: CATRRQALGPGELFF. DNA for the CDR3: TGTGCCACTAGAAGACAGGCCCTGGGACCCGGGGAGCTGTTTTTT.

This rearrangement joins TRBV6-4 to TRBJ2-2; 9 bases are shared with TRBD2. The germline CDR1 and CDR2 sequences are MRHNA and SNTAGT. The CDR3 has 15 residues. V lost 0 bases to trimming and J lost 6 bases; unmatched junction nucleotides: 2. CDR3 amino acids: CASSDSSGGSGELFF. CDR3 nucleotides: TGTGCCAGCAGTGACTCCAGCGGGGGGTCCGGGGAGCTGTTTTTT.

CDR3 protein: CASSLEGLPSRETQYF. The CDR3 nucleotides read TGTGCCAGCAGCTTGGAGGGGCTCCCCTCAAGGGAGACCCAGTACTTC. The chain links TRBV5-4 to TRBJ2-5; possibly TRBD1 for D (5 bases). The germline CDR1 and CDR2 sequences are SGHNT and YYREEE (reference sequence). Trimming stripped 0 bases from V and 5 bases from J, with 17 bases between. The CDR3 spans 16 residues.

The CDR3 spells CASSRQGDNTEAFF. The CDR3 bases are TGTGCCAGCAGCCGACAGGGGGACAACACTGAAGCTTTCTTT. This sequence joins TRBV6-1 and TRBJ1-1, with TRBD1 matching 9 bases. The CDR3 has 14 residues. Looked up from germline, CDR1 is MNHNS and CDR2 is SASEGT. Losses at the gene ends were 6 bases for V and 2 bases for J; bases not matched to a gene: 4.

This clone was seen a single time. The chain links TRBV27 to TRBJ2-1; weak D call: TRBD1 (5 bases). This CDR3 has 14 residues. Germline V CDR1 and CDR2: MNHEY, SMNVEV (reference sequence). V was cut by 1 base and J by 10 bases, with 14 bases left in between. The CDR3 here is CASSLYPGPGEQFF. In DNA form, the CDR3 reads TGTGCCAGCAGTTTATATCCTGGCCCAGGGGAGCAGTTCTTC.

This clone was counted once. This chain connects TRBV9 to TRBJ2-3, with TRBD2 matching 9 bases. CDR3 length equals 18 residues. In germline, CDR1 is SGDLS, CDR2 YYNGEE. The J segment lost 6 bases and the V segment lost 4 bases, leaving 18 bases of the junction unmatched. The CDR3 protein is CASSSHMGGGGATDTQYF. The CDR3 coding sequence is TGTGCCAGCAGCTCACACATGGGGGGCGGGGGGGCAACGGATACGCAGTATTTT.

The chain recombines TRBV19 with TRBJ2-7, with TRBD2 as a possible D gene (6 bases). Trimming stripped 6 bases from V and 6 bases from J, with 15 bases between. The CDR3 runs to 13 residues. The germline CDR1 and CDR2 sequences are LNHDA and SQIVND (reference sequence). The CDR3 region is CASSQAGYGEQYF. DNA for the CDR3: TGTGCCAGTAGCCAGGCGGGGTACGGCGAGCAGTACTTC.

The rearrangement joins TRBV7-3 to TRBJ2-1, with 10 bases that match TRBD2. There are 16 residues in the CDR3. CDR1 SGHTA and CDR2 FQGTGA come from the germline V gene. V lost 6 bases and J lost 7; bases outside the gene matches: 12. The CDR3 is CASSQSSGGAWNEQFF. The CDR3 region has the DNA TGTGCCAGCAGTCAGTCCAGCGGGGGGGCCTGGAATGAGCAGTTCTTC.

The chain carries TRBV7-2 and TRBJ1-4, with TRBD1 matching over 8 bases. CDR1 SGHTA and CDR2 FQGNSA come from the germline V gene. Trimming took 5 bases from V and 8 from J; bases not matched to a gene: 7. This CDR3 comprises 14 residues. This CDR3 is CASSLDRGWEKLFF. For the CDR3, the DNA is TGTGCCAGCAGCCTCGACAGGGGTTGGGAAAAACTGTTTTTT.

This rearrangement joins TRBV18 to TRBJ2-5; 13 nucleotides line up with TRBD2. V gave up 4 bases and J gave up 1 base; unmatched junction bases: 3. Germline V gene lookup returns CDR1 KGHSH and CDR2 LQKENI. There are 16 residues in the CDR3. The CDR3 loop reads CASSRGTSGAQETQYF. In nucleotides, the CDR3 is TGTGCCAGCTCACGGGGGACTAGCGGGGCCCAAGAGACCCAGTACTTC.